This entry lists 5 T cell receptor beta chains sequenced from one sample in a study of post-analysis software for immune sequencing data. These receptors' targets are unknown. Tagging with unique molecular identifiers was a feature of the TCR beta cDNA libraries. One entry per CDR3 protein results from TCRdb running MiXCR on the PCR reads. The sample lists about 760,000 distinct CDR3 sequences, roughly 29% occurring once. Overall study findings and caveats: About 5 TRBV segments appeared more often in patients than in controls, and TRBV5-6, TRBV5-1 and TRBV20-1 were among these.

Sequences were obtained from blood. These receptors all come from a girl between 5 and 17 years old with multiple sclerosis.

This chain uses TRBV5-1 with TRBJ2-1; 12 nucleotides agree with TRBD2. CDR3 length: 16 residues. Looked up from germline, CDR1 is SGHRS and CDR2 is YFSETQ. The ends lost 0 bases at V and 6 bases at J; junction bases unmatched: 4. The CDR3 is CASSLGPGLAGNEQFF. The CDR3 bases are TGCGCCAGCAGCTTGGGACCGGGACTAGCGGGCAATGAGCAGTTCTTC.

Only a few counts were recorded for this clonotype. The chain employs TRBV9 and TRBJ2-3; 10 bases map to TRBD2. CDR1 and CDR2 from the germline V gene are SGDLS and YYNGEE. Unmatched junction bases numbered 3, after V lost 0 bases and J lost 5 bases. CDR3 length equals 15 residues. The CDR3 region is CASSVVAGGGDTQYF. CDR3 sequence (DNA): TGTGCCAGCAGCGTAGTAGCGGGAGGTGGAGATACGCAGTATTTT.

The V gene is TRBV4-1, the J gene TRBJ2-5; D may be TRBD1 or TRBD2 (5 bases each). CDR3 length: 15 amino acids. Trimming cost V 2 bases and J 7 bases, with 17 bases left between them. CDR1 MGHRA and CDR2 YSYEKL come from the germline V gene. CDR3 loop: CASSQPGPAGGTQYF. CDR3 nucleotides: TGCGCCAGCAGCCAACCGGGACCCGCTGGGGGGACCCAGTACTTC.

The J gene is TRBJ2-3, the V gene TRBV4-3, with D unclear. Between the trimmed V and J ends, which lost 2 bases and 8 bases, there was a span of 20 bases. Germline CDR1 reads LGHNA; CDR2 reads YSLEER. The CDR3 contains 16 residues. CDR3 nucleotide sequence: TGCGCCAGCAGCCAATCCCTAGTCCAGAAATATGCTACGCAGTATTTT. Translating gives CASSQSLVQKYATQYF.

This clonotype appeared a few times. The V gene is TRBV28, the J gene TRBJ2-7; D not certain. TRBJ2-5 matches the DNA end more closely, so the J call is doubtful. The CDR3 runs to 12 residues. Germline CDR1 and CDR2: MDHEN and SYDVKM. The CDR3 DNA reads TGTGCCAGCACTACCTCCGGGGAGACCCAGTACTTC. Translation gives CASTTSGETQYF.